The clone carrying this TCR beta chain has a single count. The CDR3 has 15 amino acids. After removal of 6 bases from V and 4 bases from J, the junction contained 10 bases not matched to a gene. The germline V gene encodes CDR1 SNHLY and CDR2 FYNNEI. The data were obtained in a study of blood T cells in healthy people across ages. A second PCR of roughly 7 to 11 cycles used a sample-barcoded 5' primer and a J-beta primer mix. In TCRdb, the 5' RACE reads were re-called with MiXCR into one record per CDR3 protein. The sample has approximately 1.5 million distinct CDR3 sequences; about 35% are singletons.

The sequence was collected from a woman aged 25 to 39 in good health. The gene calls are TRBV2 and TRBJ2-5; 8 bases are shared with TRBD1. Sequencing was performed on blood. This CDR3 is CASRPRTGLGETQYF. Here the CDR3 DNA reads TGTGCCAGCAGACCAAGGACAGGGCTGGGAGAGACCCAGTACTTC.